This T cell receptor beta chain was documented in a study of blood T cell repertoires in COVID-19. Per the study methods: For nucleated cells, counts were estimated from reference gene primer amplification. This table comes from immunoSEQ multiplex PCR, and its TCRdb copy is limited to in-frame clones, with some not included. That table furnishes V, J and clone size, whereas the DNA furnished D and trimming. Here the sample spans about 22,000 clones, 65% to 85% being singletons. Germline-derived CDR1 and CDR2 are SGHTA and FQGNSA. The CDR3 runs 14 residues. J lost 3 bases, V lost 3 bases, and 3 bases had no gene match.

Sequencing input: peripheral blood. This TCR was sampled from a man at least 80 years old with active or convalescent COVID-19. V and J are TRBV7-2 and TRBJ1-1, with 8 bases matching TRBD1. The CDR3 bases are TGTGCCAGCAGCTTGCAGGGGGCTTACACTGAAGCTTTCTTT. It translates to CASSLQGAYTEAFF.